Shown below are 10 T cell receptor beta chains from a single sample sequenced in a study of tumor T cells in aggressive B-cell lymphoma. The table came from immunoSEQ multiplex PCR; TCRdb's copy has only in-frame clones and leaves some out. The sample lists roughly 3,000 clones; 85% were seen once. The source material was tumor tissue. The receptors were gathered from an adult with diffuse large B cell lymphoma. Some clones in this sample may be carry-over from other donors' samples.

V gene TRBV7-6 combines with J gene TRBJ2-5; 8 bases match TRBD2. The ends lost 5 bases at V and 5 bases at J; junction bases unmatched: 13. The CDR3 runs 16 residues. CDR1 and CDR2 (germline): SGHVS, FNYEAQ. DNA of the CDR3: TGTGCCAGCAGCCTTGGGACTAGATTGCTCGGGGAGACCCAGTACTTC. Its protein product is CASSLGTRLLGETQYF. Together with reference TRBV7-6 and TRBJ2-5, the CDR3 gives the full variable domain: GAGVSQSPRYKVTKRGQDVALRCDPISGHVSLYWYRQALGQGPEFLTYFNYEAQQDKSGLPNDRFSAERPEGSISTLTIQRTEQRDSAMYRCASSLGTRLLGETQYFGPGTRLLVL.

This rearrangement joins TRBV28 to TRBJ2-1; D gene uncertain. Deletions cut 0 bases from V and 0 bases from J, with 6 bases between. The CDR3 extends over 15 amino acids. Germline loops: CDR1 MDHEN, CDR2 SYDVKM. CDR3 nucleotides: TGTGCCAGCAGTTTATGGTCGGGCTCCTACAATGAGCAGTTCTTC. It translates to CASSLWSGSYNEQFF.

The rearrangement joins TRBV7-2 to TRBJ2-1; 13 bases are shared with TRBD2. The CDR3 spans 16 residues. Germline V CDR1 and CDR2: SGHTA, FQGNSA. V lost 4 bases, J lost 9 bases, and 9 bases stayed unmatched. The CDR3 reads CASSWTSGRWRGEQFF. CDR3 nucleotide sequence: TGTGCCAGCAGCTGGACTAGCGGGAGATGGAGGGGTGAGCAGTTCTTC.

The chain's CDR3 is CASSQASTGARGKLFF. DNA of the CDR3: TGCGCCAGCAGCCAAGCGTCAACAGGGGCCCGGGGAAAACTGTTTTTT. The chain carries TRBV4-1 and TRBJ1-4, with 7 positions matching TRBD1. Germline V gene lookup returns CDR1 MGHRA and CDR2 YSYEKL. After removal of 1 base from V and 10 bases from J, the junction contained 12 bases not matched to a gene. The CDR3 is made up of 16 amino acids.

This clone was recorded a few times. The V and J genes are TRBV5-4 and TRBJ2-2; no reliable D call. The CDR3 is 14 residues long. Germline V gene data show CDR1 as SGHNT and CDR2 as YYREEE (reference sequence). V lost 4 bases, J lost 6 bases, and 13 bases lay in between. The CDR3 coding sequence is TGTGCCAGCAGCCTCCACTGCCCCCCCGGGGAGCTGTTTTTT. Its translation: CASSLHCPPGELFF.

The V call is TRBV7-2, the J call TRBJ2-1, with TRBD2 identical over 13 bases. Germline V gives CDR1 SGHTA, CDR2 FQGNSA. Losses at the gene ends were 8 bases for V and 14 bases for J; bases not matched to a gene: 15. The CDR3 has 15 amino acids. The CDR3 loop is CASGNPGLAGRGKFF. The CDR3 region has the DNA TGTGCCAGCGGCAACCCGGGACTAGCGGGACGGGGGAAGTTCTTC.

V and J are TRBV9 and TRBJ1-4; possibly TRBD1 for D (6 bases). Germline CDR1 and CDR2: SGDLS and YYNGEE. The CDR3 is made up of 15 amino acids. Trimming removed 4 bases at V and 6 bases at J, with 16 bases between. The CDR3 reads CASSPEGGADEKLFF. The CDR3 nucleotides read TGTGCCAGCAGCCCAGAGGGGGGGGCTGATGAAAAACTGTTTTTT.

This clone has a handful of counts. CDR3 sequence (DNA): TGTGCCAGCAGTTTGACAAAAAACATTCAGTACTTC. Protein product: CASSLTKNIQYF. The gene calls are TRBV27 and TRBJ2-4; D is unclear. The CDR3 has 12 amino acids. CDR1 and CDR2 from the germline V gene are MNHEY and SMNVEV (reference sequence). Trimming cost V 3 bases and J 4 bases, with 4 bases left between them.

The chain combines TRBV28 with TRBJ2-7; the match to TRBD2 covers 10 bases. J gave up 3 bases and V 7 bases, and 33 bases lay outside the gene matches. From germline, CDR1 is MDHEN and CDR2 SYDVKM. CDR3 size: 23 residues. The CDR3 coding sequence is TGTGCCAGCACAGTTTGGACTATTCCGGGGCGTTCTAGCGGGAGCGAATGGGGCTACGAGCAGTACTTC. It is translated as CASTVWTIPGRSSGSEWGYEQYF.

This sequence joins TRBV18 and TRBJ2-5; unclear D gene. Germline lookup yields CDR1 KGHSH and CDR2 LQKENI. The CDR3 contains 13 residues. Deletions cut 6 bases from V and 5 bases from J, with 13 bases between. The CDR3 is CASSLDLMETQYF. CDR3 DNA: TGTGCCAGCTCGCTCGACTTGATGGAGACCCAGTACTTC.